Shown below are 25 T cell receptor beta chains from a single sample sequenced in a study of blood T cell repertoires in COVID-19. Profiling relied on immunoSEQ multiplex PCR, and the TCRdb table lists in-frame clones only, not all of them. The sample consists of 250,000 to 350,000 clones, approximately 93% of them appearing once. Sample: peripheral blood. These receptors were taken from a young woman with COVID-19, enrolled during active disease.

The chain links TRBV29-1 to TRBJ2-5, with TRBD2 matching over 13 bases. Losses at the gene ends were 7 bases for V and 0 bases for J; bases not matched to a gene: 11. Germline loops: CDR1 SQVTM, CDR2 ANQGSEA. The CDR3 extends over 17 amino acids. The CDR3 DNA reads as TGCAGCGCGTTGATATGGACTAGCGGGAGATACCAAGAGACCCAGTACTTC. This translates into CSALIWTSGRYQETQYF.

The table lists this clone with a count of one. The chain joins TRBV16 to TRBJ2-5; weak D call: TRBD1 (5 bases). Trimming pared 6 bases from V and 2 bases from J, leaving 13 bases between. The germline V gene has CDR1 KGHSY and CDR2 FQNENV. This CDR3 is built from 14 residues. Here the CDR3 reads CASRHLGDQETQYF. The CDR3 nucleotides are TGTGCCAGCAGGCACTTAGGGGATCAAGAGACCCAGTACTTC.

The chain has TRBV27 and TRBJ2-3; 8 nucleotides agree with TRBD2. Germline V gene lookup returns CDR1 MNHEY and CDR2 SMNVEV (reference sequence). V shed 3 bases, J shed 4 bases, and the junction held 6 bases outside the gene matches. The CDR3 length is 15 residues. The CDR3 DNA follows: TGTGCCAGCAGTTTGGGGCTAGCGGGTTCAGATACGCAGTATTTT. Amino acids: CASSLGLAGSDTQYF.

The V and J genes are TRBV5-6 and TRBJ1-5; D not certain. Trimming cost V 0 bases and J 7 bases, with 11 bases left between them. The CDR3 is 14 amino acids. Germline V gene lookup returns CDR1 SGHDT and CDR2 YYEEEE. In DNA, the CDR3 is TGTGCCAGCAGCTTGGGGAGTTCGGGACAGCCCCAGCATTTT. This translates into CASSLGSSGQPQHF.

The chain carries TRBV6-1 and TRBJ2-7; D possibly corresponds to TRBD1 (5 bases). V was pared by 1 base and J by 0 bases, with 10 bases between. This CDR3 is built from 15 residues. CDR1 MNHNS and CDR2 SASEGT come from the germline V gene. The CDR3 here is CASSEGPGYSYEQYF. In nucleotides, the CDR3 is TGTGCCAGCAGTGAAGGGCCAGGGTACTCCTACGAGCAGTACTTC.

The chain has TRBV7-6 and TRBJ2-7; 7 bases are shared with TRBD2. The CDR3 extends over 15 amino acids. Germline loops: CDR1 SGHVS, CDR2 FNYEAQ. Losses at the gene ends were 0 bases for V and 3 bases for J; bases not matched to a gene: 5. The DNA of the CDR3 is TGTGCCAGCAGCTTAGCGGGAGGGCCGGTCTACGAGCAGTACTTC. Translated, it gives CASSLAGGPVYEQYF.

V usage is TRBV27 and J usage is TRBJ2-2; 11 nucleotides align to TRBD1. CDR1 and CDR2 from the germline V gene are MNHEY and SMNVEV (reference sequence). The CDR3 has 19 amino acids. With V trimmed by 5 bases and J by 4 bases, 15 bases remained unmatched. CDR3 protein: CASSPQRPMGTGGTGELFF. CDR3 sequence (DNA): TGTGCCAGCAGTCCTCAACGGCCGATGGGGACAGGGGGCACCGGGGAGCTGTTTTTT.

In the case of this clone: The same CDR3 also results from other DNA sequences found in this sample. The V and J genes are TRBV11-2 and TRBJ1-5; D unresolved. This CDR3 is 13 amino acids long. The V gene lost 2 bases and the J gene lost 4 bases, with 6 bases spanning the gap. In germline, CDR1 is SGHAT, CDR2 FQNNGV. The CDR3 reads CASSLNGNQPQHF. DNA of the CDR3: TGTGCCAGCAGCTTAAACGGGAATCAGCCCCAGCATTTT.

The rearrangement uses TRBV2 and TRBJ1-1; the D gene is possibly TRBD1 (6 bases). V was trimmed by 6 bases and J by 3 bases, leaving 23 bases between them. Germline lookup yields CDR1 SNHLY and CDR2 FYNNEI. This CDR3 has 17 amino acids. The CDR3 is CASRPLLHREGDTEAFF. CDR3 coding DNA: TGTGCCAGCAGACCTCTACTTCACAGGGAAGGGGACACTGAAGCTTTCTTT.

This chain uses TRBV5-1 with TRBJ2-3, with unresolved D. Trimming took 5 bases from V and 3 from J, leaving 13 bases between them. Germline V gene sequence: CDR1 SGHRS, CDR2 YFSETQ. There are 14 residues in the CDR3. The CDR3 reads CASSFARVTDTQYF. The CDR3 nucleotides are TGCGCCAGCAGTTTCGCTAGAGTAACAGATACGCAGTATTTT.

This sequence joins TRBV5-4 and TRBJ2-5; 10 bases map to TRBD2. The CDR3 length is 15 residues. With 4 bases clipped from V and 5 bases from J, the junction kept 8 bases outside the gene matches. Germline V gene sequence: CDR1 SGHNT, CDR2 YYREEE (reference sequence). CDR3 residues: CASSHQLAGMETQYF. The CDR3 region has the DNA TGTGCCAGCAGCCACCAACTAGCGGGAATGGAGACCCAGTACTTC. The full variable domain, completed using reference TRBV5-4 and TRBJ2-5, is ETGVTQSPTHLIKTRGQQVTLRCSSQSGHNTVSWYQQALGQGPQFIFQYYREEENGRGNFPPRFSGLQFPNYSSELNVNALELDDSALYLCASSHQLAGMETQYFGPGTRLLVL.

The rearrangement uses TRBV11-2 and TRBJ1-5, with no clear D. Trimming left V 0 bases short and J 3 bases short, with 3 bases between. The CDR3 loop spans 13 amino acids. Germline loops: CDR1 SGHAT, CDR2 FQNNGV. The CDR3 loop is CASSLEHNQPQHF. In nucleotides, the CDR3 is TGTGCCAGCAGCTTAGAACACAATCAGCCCCAGCATTTT.

The chain uses TRBV15 and TRBJ1-1, with a weak D call TRBD1 (5 bases). The ends were cut back, 5 bases at V and 1 base at J, with 11 bases in the middle. The CDR3 covers 14 residues. Germline assignment: CDR1 LNHNV and CDR2 YYDKDF (reference sequence). The CDR3 DNA is TGTGCCACCAGCCCGGGACTTACGAACACTGAAGCTTTCTTT. Its protein product is CATSPGLTNTEAFF. Variable domain in full (rest from reference TRBV15 and TRBJ1-1): DAMVIQNPRYQVTQFGKPVTLSCSQTLNHNVMYWYQQKSSQAPKLLFHYYDKDFNNEADTPDNFQSRRPNTSFCFLDIRSPGLGDTAMYLCATSPGLTNTEAFFGQGTRLTVV.

The rearrangement links TRBV5-4 to TRBJ2-5; 9 bases agree with TRBD1. V trimming: 5 bases; J trimming: 2 bases; junction bases outside the gene matches: 4. This CDR3 comprises 14 residues. Per germline, CDR1 SGHNT and CDR2 YYREEE (reference sequence). The CDR3 is CASRLDRGQETQYF. CDR3 nucleotides: TGTGCCAGCAGACTAGACAGGGGGCAAGAGACCCAGTACTTC.

This chain links TRBV19 with TRBJ2-1; 7 nucleotides align to TRBD2. Germline-derived CDR1 and CDR2 are LNHDA and SQIVND (reference sequence). V gave up 5 bases and J gave up 0 bases; unmatched junction bases: 7. This CDR3 spans 16 amino acids. CDR3 nucleotides: TGTGCCAGTAGTGTCAGAGCGGGAAGCTCCTACAATGAGCAGTTCTTC. It translates to CASSVRAGSSYNEQFF.

The rearrangement uses TRBV4-2 and TRBJ2-3; TRBD1 might be the D (5 bases). V lost 4 bases, J lost 0 bases, and 11 bases lay in between. The CDR3 consists of 15 residues. Looked up from germline, CDR1 is LGHNA and CDR2 is YNFKEQ. The CDR3 DNA reads as TGTGCCAGCAGCCCACAGGCCTTTAGCACAGATACGCAGTATTTT. This encodes CASSPQAFSTDTQYF.

This clone was counted a single time. The rearrangement joins TRBV2 to TRBJ1-2; a weak D match, TRBD1 (6 bases). The V end was cut by 7 bases, the J end by 4 bases, with 10 bases between. In germline, CDR1 is SNHLY, CDR2 FYNNEI. The CDR3 is 12 residues long. CDR3 DNA: TGTGCCAGCACAAGACAGGTCTATGGCTACACCTTC. Protein product: CASTRQVYGYTF.

This chain uses TRBV5-1 with TRBJ1-1, with 9 nucleotides matching TRBD1. This CDR3 contains 16 residues. Losses at the gene ends were 6 bases for V and 0 bases for J; bases not matched to a gene: 9. Germline loops: CDR1 SGHRS, CDR2 YFSETQ. CDR3 amino acids: CASTPGTGTLNTEAFF. The CDR3 bases are TGCGCCAGCACCCCCGGGACAGGGACTCTGAACACTGAAGCTTTCTTT.

The chain joins TRBV5-8 to TRBJ1-5, with D tentatively TRBD1 (6 bases). From germline, CDR1 is SGHTS and CDR2 YDEGEE. V lost 1 base and J lost 5, with 10 bases in between. The length of the CDR3 is 14 residues. CDR3 loop: CASSLIQGYQPQHF. CDR3 nucleotides: TGTGCCAGCAGCTTGATACAGGGCTATCAGCCCCAGCATTTT.

V gene TRBV2 combines with J gene TRBJ2-7, with 13 bases matching TRBD2. J gave up 4 bases and V 8 bases, and 5 bases lay outside the gene matches. The CDR3 covers 14 residues. CDR1 is SNHLY, CDR2 FYNNEI, per germline. The CDR3 loop is CASGGLAGSYEQYF. For the CDR3, the DNA is TGTGCCAGCGGGGGACTAGCGGGATCGTACGAGCAGTACTTC. Together with reference TRBV2 and TRBJ2-7, the CDR3 gives the full variable domain: EPEVTQTPSHQVTQMGQEVILRCVPISNHLYFYWYRQILGQKVEFLVSFYNNEISEKSEIFDDQFSVERPDGSNFTLKIRSTKLEDSAMYFCASGGLAGSYEQYFGPGTRLTVT.

The chain is built from TRBV5-4 and TRBJ1-2, with TRBD1 matching 7 bases. This CDR3 is built from 15 residues. Trimming at V came to 3 bases and at J to 0 bases, leaving 5 bases not matched to a gene. The germline gives CDR1 SGHNT, CDR2 YYREEE (reference sequence). This chain's CDR3 is CASSSGTETNYGYTF. In nucleotides, the CDR3 is TGTGCCAGCAGCTCCGGGACAGAGACTAACTATGGCTACACCTTC.

J is TRBJ1-2 and V is TRBV19; 7 nucleotides match TRBD1. The CDR3 covers 12 residues. Per the germline V gene, CDR1 is LNHDA and CDR2 is SQIVND (reference sequence). The trim removed 5 bases at V and 7 bases at J, leaving 4 bases unmatched. The CDR3 DNA reads TGTGCCAGTAGTCCTGACAGGGTTGGCTACACCTTC. As protein: CASSPDRVGYTF.

The chain uses TRBV3-1 (or the pseudogene TRBV3-2) and TRBJ2-7, with D possibly matching TRBD2 (6 bases). Germline V gene sequence: CDR1 LGHDT, CDR2 YNNKEL (reference sequence). V was cut by 3 bases and J by 6 bases, with 15 bases left in between. The CDR3 extends over 14 amino acids. The DNA of the CDR3 is TGTGCCAGCAGCCAGAGTCGGGGTAGCGGCGAGCAGTACTTC. Translating it yields CASSQSRGSGEQYF.

The V call is TRBV27, the J call TRBJ2-1; D ambiguous. V was clipped by 6 bases and J by 0 bases, with 6 bases between them. Germline CDR1 and CDR2: MNHEY and SMNVEV (reference sequence). CDR3 length: 13 residues. This chain's CDR3 is CASSQISYNEQFF. The CDR3 region has the DNA TGTGCCAGCAGCCAAATCTCCTACAATGAGCAGTTCTTC.

The chain links TRBV12-3 or TRBV12-4 to TRBJ1-1; D not certain. V was pared by 2 bases and J by 6 bases, with 7 bases between. CDR3 length: 12 residues. CDR3 sequence reads: CASSLSGAEAFF. The CDR3 nucleotides read TGTGCCAGCAGTTTATCCGGAGCTGAAGCTTTCTTT.